Each of the 31 T cell receptor beta chains below was sequenced from the same sample in a study of CD8 T cells in Susac syndrome. It was with random hexamers that 0.5 to 1 ug RNA was reverse transcribed. TCRdb re-called the immunoSEQ multiplex PCR reads through MiXCR, storing one row per CDR3 protein. The table shows some 97,000 distinct CDR3 sequences, with 95% occurring only once. Sequencing input: CD8+ T cells from PBMCs. These receptors came from a human donor with Susac syndrome.

This clonotype was detected only once. The genes are TRBV7-9 and TRBJ2-5; D is possibly TRBD1 (6 bases). This CDR3 is built from 15 residues. V was shortened by 7 bases and J by 2 bases, with 17 bases between the two germline ends. CDR1 and CDR2 from the germline V gene are SEHNR and FQNEAQ (reference sequence). CDR3 sequence: CASTPTGTLQETQYF. CDR3 bases: TGTGCCAGCACTCCTACGGGGACACTACAAGAGACCCAGTACTTC.

The genes are TRBV29-1 and TRBJ2-7; D may be TRBD1 (6 bases). The ends were cut back, 4 bases at V and 4 bases at J, with 11 bases in the middle. Germline values: CDR1 SQVTM, CDR2 ANQGSEA. The CDR3 length is 12 residues. CDR3: CSVATGSYEQYF. The DNA of the CDR3 is TGCAGCGTTGCGACAGGATCATACGAGCAGTACTTC.

This clonotype is a singleton in its sample. This chain joins TRBV29-1 and TRBJ2-4; 8 bases match TRBD1. CDR3 length: 13 residues. V dropped 6 bases and J dropped 7; count of bases not matched to a gene: 8. Germline V CDR1 and CDR2: SQVTM, ANQGSEA. This CDR3 reads CSVAGQGMNIQYF. The DNA for the CDR3 is TGCAGCGTCGCTGGACAGGGAATGAACATTCAGTACTTC.

The V and J genes are TRBV15 and TRBJ1-5; D might be TRBD1 (5 bases). From germline, CDR1 is LNHNV and CDR2 YYDKDF (reference sequence). The CDR3 length is 17 residues. V was trimmed by 1 base and J by 4 bases, leaving 17 bases between them. CDR3 sequence reads: CATSRVSGERENQPQHF. Written as DNA, the CDR3 is TGTGCCACCAGCAGAGTATCGGGGGAAAGGGAAAATCAGCCCCAGCATTTT.

The J gene is TRBJ2-5, the V gene TRBV7-3, with 9 bases matching TRBD1. The CDR3 runs to 16 residues. The ends lost 5 bases at V and 4 bases at J; junction bases unmatched: 11. Per germline, CDR1 SGHTA and CDR2 FQGTGA. The CDR3, as DNA: TGTGCCAGCAGCGAGGACAGGGGAGGATTGGCAGAGACCCAGTACTTC. Amino acid sequence: CASSEDRGGLAETQYF.

The chain links TRBV29-1 to TRBJ2-3; weak D call: TRBD2 (5 bases). The CDR3 extends over 13 amino acids. The V end was cut by 7 bases, the J end by 2 bases, with 13 bases between. The germline gives CDR1 SQVTM, CDR2 ANQGSEA. The CDR3 sequence: CSGKLGPTDTQYF. In nucleotides, the CDR3 is TGCAGCGGCAAACTAGGACCCACAGATACGCAGTATTTT.

The chain employs TRBV7-9 and TRBJ2-3; no reliable D call. V was cut by 8 bases and J by 10 bases, with 25 bases left in between. This CDR3 comprises 15 residues. From germline, CDR1 is SEHNR and CDR2 FQNEAQ (reference sequence). CDR3 sequence reads: CASAASDPAIIAQYF. In DNA, the CDR3 is TGTGCCAGCGCGGCGTCGGACCCTGCCATCATTGCGCAGTATTTT.

The chain joins TRBV3-1 to TRBJ2-7, with TRBD2 identical over 10 bases. V gave up 4 bases and J gave up 0 bases; unmatched junction bases: 3. The CDR3 extends over 15 amino acids. Germline V gene data show CDR1 as LGHDT and CDR2 as YNNKEL (reference sequence). The DNA of the CDR3 is TGTGCCAGCAGCCTGGGACTAGCGCTCTCCTACGAGCAGTACTTC. This codes for CASSLGLALSYEQYF.

This sequence joins TRBV12-2 and TRBJ2-7; the table's D call of TRBD1 was not tested on the DNA. TRBV12-2 is a pseudogene segment. The CDR3 extends over 16 amino acids. In nucleotides, the CDR3 is TGTGCAAGTCGCTTAGATCTTCGGGGGGAAGAGGGCGAGCAGTACTTC. Its protein product is CASRLDLRGEEGEQYF.

The rearrangement uses TRBV7-9 and TRBJ1-6, with 7 nucleotides matching TRBD1. There are 14 residues in the CDR3. From germline, CDR1 is SEHNR and CDR2 FQNEAQ (reference sequence). Losses at the gene ends were 5 bases for V and 8 bases for J; bases not matched to a gene: 6. CDR3 bases: TGTGCCAGCAGCCGCGGGACAGCAGATTCACCCCTCCACTTT. Encoded protein: CASSRGTADSPLHF. The full variable domain, completed using reference TRBV7-9 and TRBJ1-6, is DTGVSQNPRHKITKRGQNVTFRCDPISEHNRLYWYRQTLGQGPEFLTYFQNEAQLEKSRLLSDRFSAERPKGSFSTLEIQRTEQGDSAMYLCASSRGTADSPLHFGNGTRLTVT.

Written as DNA, the CDR3 is TGCGCCAGCAGCTTTGGGGACACCGATATCACTGAAGCTTTCTTT. It encodes CASSFGDTDITEAFF. The chain combines TRBV5-1 with TRBJ1-1; TRBD1 is a possible D gene (6 bases). The V end lost 2 bases, the J end lost 4 bases, and 15 bases lay between the germline ends. Germline V CDR1 and CDR2: SGHRS, YFSETQ. This CDR3 contains 15 residues.

The DNA of the CDR3 is TGTGCCAGCAGTAAGGGACAGGGGGGCTATGGCTACACCTTC. It translates to CASSKGQGGYGYTF. The chain carries TRBV2 and TRBJ1-2, with 11 bases that match TRBD1. The V segment lost 5 bases and the J segment 4 bases; nucleotides outside the gene matches: 3. This CDR3 has 14 amino acids. Germline V CDR1 and CDR2: SNHLY, FYNNEI.

This chain connects TRBV5-4 to TRBJ1-1; TRBD1 agrees at 9 bases. The CDR3 is made up of 15 amino acids. With 4 bases clipped from V and 5 bases from J, the junction kept 9 bases outside the gene matches. From germline, CDR1 is SGHNT and CDR2 YYREEE (reference sequence). DNA of the CDR3: TGTGCCAGCAGCACCCAAGACAGGGGGGGGACTGAAGCTTTCTTT. Translation: CASSTQDRGGTEAFF.

The V and J genes are TRBV7-9 and TRBJ1-2, with D hard to call. The CDR3 is 11 residues long. The germline gives CDR1 SEHNR, CDR2 FQNEAQ (reference sequence). Trimming pared 7 bases from V and 4 bases from J, leaving 7 bases between. The CDR3 spells CASTTPYGYTF. The CDR3 nucleotides are TGTGCCAGCACAACCCCCTATGGCTACACCTTC.

The J gene is TRBJ2-7, the V gene TRBV9; 7 nucleotides agree with TRBD2. CDR3 length equals 13 residues. Germline assignment: CDR1 SGDLS and CDR2 YYNGEE. V lost 2 bases and J lost 2; bases outside the gene matches: 1. CDR3 region: CASSVGGTYEQYF. CDR3 in DNA: TGTGCCAGCAGCGTCGGGGGGACCTACGAGCAGTACTTC.

V gene TRBV12-3 or TRBV12-4 combines with J gene TRBJ2-5; a possible D gene is TRBD2 (6 bases). The V end lost 1 base, the J end lost 5 bases, and 8 bases lay between the germline ends. The CDR3 spans 13 residues. This chain's CDR3 is CASSLGTMETQYF. The DNA for the CDR3 is TGTGCCAGCAGTTTAGGGACTATGGAGACCCAGTACTTC.

This rearrangement joins TRBV15 to TRBJ2-1, with D unclear. Per the germline V gene, CDR1 is LNHNV and CDR2 is YYDKDF (reference sequence). Trimming took 0 bases from V and 0 from J, leaving 6 bases between them. CDR3 length equals 15 residues. This CDR3 is CATSRELSSYNEQFF. CDR3 nucleotides: TGTGCCACCAGCAGAGAGTTGAGCTCCTACAATGAGCAGTTCTTC.

The V gene is TRBV29-1, the J gene TRBJ1-1, with D tentatively TRBD1 (6 bases). CDR1 and CDR2 from the germline V gene are SQVTM and ANQGSEA. The CDR3 has 12 residues. The CDR3 loop reads CTTTTGNTEAFF. DNA of the CDR3: TGCACCACCACGACAGGGAACACTGAAGCTTTCTTT.

The chain combines TRBV20-1 with TRBJ2-1; D uncertain. This CDR3 comprises 13 residues. V lost 3 bases to trimming and J lost 2 bases, with 8 bases between them. The germline gives CDR1 DFQATT, CDR2 SNEGSKA (reference sequence). The CDR3 DNA reads TGCAGTGCTAGGGTTAACCCCTACAATGAGCAGTTCTTC. This gives the protein CSARVNPYNEQFF.

V and J are TRBV5-1 and TRBJ2-1, with 10 nucleotides matching TRBD2. In germline, CDR1 is SGHRS, CDR2 YFSETQ. The CDR3 totals 13 residues. Trimming at V came to 6 bases and at J to 10 bases, leaving 7 bases not matched to a gene. CDR3 region: CASNQREGGEQFF. CDR3 DNA sequence: TGCGCCAGCAATCAGCGGGAGGGGGGGGAGCAGTTCTTC.

This sequence joins TRBV20-1 and TRBJ2-7; D gene uncertain. Germline V gene sequence: CDR1 DFQATT, CDR2 SNEGSKA (reference sequence). The CDR3 extends over 14 amino acids. The V gene lost 0 bases and the J gene lost 3 bases, with 12 bases spanning the gap. DNA for the CDR3: TGCAGTGCTAGAGATGAAGAAAGGGTCTACGAGCAGTACTTC. Residues: CSARDEERVYEQYF.

The rearrangement links TRBV20-1 to TRBJ2-5; D is unresolved. The CDR3 totals 13 residues. Germline V gene lookup returns CDR1 DFQATT and CDR2 SNEGSKA (reference sequence). The germline V and J ends were trimmed by 0 bases and 7 bases, with 12 bases remaining between them. CDR3 sequence reads: CSARDSQKGTQYF. DNA for the CDR3: TGCAGTGCTAGAGATTCCCAGAAAGGGACCCAGTACTTC.

As regards this clonotype: One end of the junction fails to match germline, which may point to a read error. This chain joins TRBV18 and TRBJ2-3; D perhaps matches TRBD2 (5 bases). The CDR3 extends over 14 amino acids. Germline CDR1 is KGHSH and CDR2 is LQKENI. In nucleotides, the CDR3 is TGTGCCAGCGCACCGGGCGGGCTCGCAGATACGCAGTATTTT. It yields the protein CASAPGGLADTQYF.

The rearrangement uses TRBV9 and TRBJ1-5; D gene uncertain. V shed 1 base and J shed 5 bases, with 10 bases lying between them. The germline V gene encodes CDR1 SGDLS and CDR2 YYNGEE. The CDR3 has 14 residues. CDR3 sequence reads: CASSVRYLDQPQHF. For the CDR3, the DNA is TGTGCCAGCAGCGTACGGTATCTCGATCAGCCCCAGCATTTT.

The chain carries TRBV20-1 and TRBJ2-5; 9 bases line up with TRBD2. V trimming: 5 bases; J trimming: 5 bases; junction bases outside the gene matches: 9. Looked up from germline, CDR1 is DFQATT and CDR2 is SNEGSKA (reference sequence). This CDR3 is 14 amino acids long. CDR3 sequence (DNA): TGCAGTGCTCCCACACCGCGGGGGGGGGAGACCCAGTACTTC. It yields the protein CSAPTPRGGETQYF.

The chain recombines TRBV29-1 with TRBJ2-7; D uncertain. This CDR3 spans 13 amino acids. CDR1 and CDR2 (germline): SQVTM, ANQGSEA. Trimming took 4 bases from V and 4 from J, leaving 14 bases between them. CDR3 protein: CSVGILGAYEQYF. In DNA, the CDR3 is TGCAGCGTTGGAATACTTGGTGCTTACGAGCAGTACTTC.

The chain uses TRBV7-9 and TRBJ2-5, with 7 bases matching TRBD2. V trimming: 5 bases; J trimming: 2 bases; junction bases outside the gene matches: 8. Germline V CDR1 and CDR2: SEHNR, FQNEAQ (reference sequence). The CDR3 covers 15 residues. CDR3 region: CASSQRLADQETQYF. As DNA, the CDR3 is TGTGCCAGCAGCCAGCGACTAGCAGATCAAGAGACCCAGTACTTC.

The chain links TRBV23-1 to TRBJ1-5; weak D call: TRBD1 (5 bases). TRBV23-1 is given ORF status, its function remaining uncertain. V was clipped by 4 bases and J by 4 bases, with 11 bases between them. CDR3 length: 14 amino acids. The CDR3 protein is CASSLRGPNQPQHF. The CDR3, as DNA: TGCGCCAGCAGTCTGCGGGGCCCTAATCAGCCCCAGCATTTT.

This clonotype has just one count. The chain employs TRBV23-1 and TRBJ2-1; TRBD1 aligns across 8 bases. TRBV23-1 carries the ORF label, with uncertain function. The CDR3 runs to 17 residues. V lost 1 base and J lost 6; bases outside the gene matches: 11. In nucleotides, the CDR3 is TGCGCCAGCAGTCAATTGAGTCTTGACAGGGGCTGCAATGAGCAGTTCTTC. Translation gives CASSQLSLDRGCNEQFF.

The chain couples TRBV20-1 to TRBJ2-7; 7 nucleotides agree with TRBD1. The germline gives CDR1 DFQATT, CDR2 SNEGSKA (reference sequence). The CDR3 extends over 12 amino acids. V lost 4 bases and J lost 0; bases outside the gene matches: 0. The CDR3 loop is CSANRGSYEQYF. In DNA, the CDR3 is TGCAGTGCTAACAGGGGCTCCTACGAGCAGTACTTC.

In its sample, this clonotype was seen once. The DNA for the CDR3 is TGCAGCGTTGGGGTCGGGTCCCAGTACTTC. The encoded protein is CSVGVGSQYF. The V and J genes are TRBV29-1 and TRBJ2-5; no reliable D call. Germline V gene lookup returns CDR1 SQVTM and CDR2 ANQGSEA. V lost 4 bases and J 9 bases, leaving 9 bases between the germline ends. The CDR3 length is 10 residues. The entire variable domain, with the rest obtained from reference TRBV29-1 and TRBJ2-5, is as follows: SAVISQKPSRDICQRGTSLTIQCQVDSQVTMMFWYRQQPGQSLTLIATANQGSEATYESGFVIDKFPISRPNLTFSTLTVSNMSPEDSSIYLCSVGVGSQYFGPGTRLLVL.